The T cell receptor beta chain under discussion was sequenced for a study of T cells in Graves' hyperthyroidism and ophthalmopathy. Study-level background: Prior to any treatment, at the point of initial diagnosis, peripheral blood was collected. Notes on the study in general: Within blood appeared most thyroid clonotypes that had expanded above 0.001.

Participants, patients aged 18 to 65, had newly diagnosed hyperthyroidism with a duration under 2 months. PBMCs were derived from roughly 10 ml fresh peripheral blood. This clonotype was counted a few times. As yet, its antigen is unknown. V dropped 2 bases and J dropped 0 bases, with 16 bases sitting between them. The germline V gene has CDR1 KGHDR and CDR2 SFDVKD. This CDR3 comprises 17 residues. RNA transcripts gave rise to amplified TCR beta CDR3 regions. RT-PCR in the first round (using the HTBI primer set) targeted the TCR CDR3. TCRdb re-called the multiplex PCR reads with MiXCR, one entry per CDR3 protein. The sample records around 520,000 distinct CDR3 sequences, about 15% being singletons.

The sample comprised blood. The chain joins TRBV24-1 to TRBJ2-7; D is ambiguous. The receptor's source is a woman aged 18-35 years with Graves' hyperthyroidism. The CDR3 loop is CATSDSNRKNGSYEQYF. CDR3 coding DNA: TGTGCCACCAGTGATTCAAACCGTAAAAATGGCTCCTACGAGCAGTACTTC.